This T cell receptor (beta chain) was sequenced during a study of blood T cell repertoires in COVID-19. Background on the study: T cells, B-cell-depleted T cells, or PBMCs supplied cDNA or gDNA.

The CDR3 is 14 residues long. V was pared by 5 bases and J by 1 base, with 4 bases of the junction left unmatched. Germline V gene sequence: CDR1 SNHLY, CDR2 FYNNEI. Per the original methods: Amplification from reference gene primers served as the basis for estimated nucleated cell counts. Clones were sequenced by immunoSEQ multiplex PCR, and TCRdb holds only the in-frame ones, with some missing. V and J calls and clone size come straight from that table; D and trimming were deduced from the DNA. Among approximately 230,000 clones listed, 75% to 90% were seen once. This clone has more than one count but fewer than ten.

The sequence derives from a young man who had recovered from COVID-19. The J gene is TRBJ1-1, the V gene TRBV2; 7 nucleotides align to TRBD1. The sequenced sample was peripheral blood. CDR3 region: CASSPRQGNTEAFF. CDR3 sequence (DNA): TGTGCCAGCAGTCCTCGACAGGGGAACACTGAAGCTTTCTTT. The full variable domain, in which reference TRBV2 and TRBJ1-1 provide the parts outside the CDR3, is EPEVTQTPSHQVTQMGQEVILRCVPISNHLYFYWYRQILGQKVEFLVSFYNNEISEKSEIFDDQFSVERPDGSNFTLKIRSTKLEDSAMYFCASSPRQGNTEAFFGQGTRLTVV.